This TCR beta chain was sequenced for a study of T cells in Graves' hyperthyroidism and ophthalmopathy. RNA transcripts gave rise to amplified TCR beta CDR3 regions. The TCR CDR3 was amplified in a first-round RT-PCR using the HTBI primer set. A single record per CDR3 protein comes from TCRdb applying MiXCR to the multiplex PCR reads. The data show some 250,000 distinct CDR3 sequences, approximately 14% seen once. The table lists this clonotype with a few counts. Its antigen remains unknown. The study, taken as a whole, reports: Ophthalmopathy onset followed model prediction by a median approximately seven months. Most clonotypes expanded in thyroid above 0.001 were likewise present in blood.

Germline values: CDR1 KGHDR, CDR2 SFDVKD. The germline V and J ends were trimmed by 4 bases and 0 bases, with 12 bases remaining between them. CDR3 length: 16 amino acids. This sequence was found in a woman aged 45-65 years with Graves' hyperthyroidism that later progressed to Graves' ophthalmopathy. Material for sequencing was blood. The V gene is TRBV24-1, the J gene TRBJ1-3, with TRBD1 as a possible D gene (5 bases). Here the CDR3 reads CATSDPTASSGNTIYF. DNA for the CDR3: TGTGCCACCAGTGACCCGACAGCCAGCTCTGGAAACACCATATATTTT.